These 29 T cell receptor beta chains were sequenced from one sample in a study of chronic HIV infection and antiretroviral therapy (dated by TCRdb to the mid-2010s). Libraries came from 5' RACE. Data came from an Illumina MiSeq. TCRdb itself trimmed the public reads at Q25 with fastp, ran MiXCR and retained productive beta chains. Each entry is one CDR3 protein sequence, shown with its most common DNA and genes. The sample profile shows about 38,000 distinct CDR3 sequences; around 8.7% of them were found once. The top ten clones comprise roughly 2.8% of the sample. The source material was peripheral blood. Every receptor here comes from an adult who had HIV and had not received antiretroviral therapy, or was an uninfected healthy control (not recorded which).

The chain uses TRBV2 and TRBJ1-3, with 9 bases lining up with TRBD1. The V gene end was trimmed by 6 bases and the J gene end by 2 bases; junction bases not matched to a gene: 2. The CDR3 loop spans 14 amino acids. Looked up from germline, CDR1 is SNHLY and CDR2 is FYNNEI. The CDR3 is CASRQGATGNTIYF. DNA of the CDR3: TGTGCCAGCAGACAGGGGGCTACTGGAAACACCATATATTTT.

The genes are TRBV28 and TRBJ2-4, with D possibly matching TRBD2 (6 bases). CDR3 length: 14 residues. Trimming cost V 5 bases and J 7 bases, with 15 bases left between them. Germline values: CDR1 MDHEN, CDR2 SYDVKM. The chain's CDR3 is CASSTRRGKNIQYF. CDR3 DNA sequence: TGTGCCAGCAGTACTCGGAGGGGCAAGAACATTCAGTACTTC.

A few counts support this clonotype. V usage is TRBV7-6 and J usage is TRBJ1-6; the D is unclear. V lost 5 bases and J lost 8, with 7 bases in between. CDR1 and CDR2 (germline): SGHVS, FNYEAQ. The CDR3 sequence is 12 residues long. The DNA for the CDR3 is TGTGCCAGCAGCCGACAAGATTCACCCCTCCACTTT. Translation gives CASSRQDSPLHF.

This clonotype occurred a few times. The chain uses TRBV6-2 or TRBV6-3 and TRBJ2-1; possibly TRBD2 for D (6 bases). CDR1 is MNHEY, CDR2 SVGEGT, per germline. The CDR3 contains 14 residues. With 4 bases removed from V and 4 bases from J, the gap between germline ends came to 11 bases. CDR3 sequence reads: CASSLALAYNEQFF. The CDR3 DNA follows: TGTGCCAGCAGTTTAGCACTAGCTTACAATGAGCAGTTCTTC.

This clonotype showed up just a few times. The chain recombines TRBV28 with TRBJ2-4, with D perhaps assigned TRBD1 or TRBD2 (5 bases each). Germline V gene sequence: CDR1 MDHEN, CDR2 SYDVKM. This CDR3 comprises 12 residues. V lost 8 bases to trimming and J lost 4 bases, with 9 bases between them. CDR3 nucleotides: TGTGCCAGCCTGGGACCGAAAAACATTCAGTACTTC. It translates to CASLGPKNIQYF.

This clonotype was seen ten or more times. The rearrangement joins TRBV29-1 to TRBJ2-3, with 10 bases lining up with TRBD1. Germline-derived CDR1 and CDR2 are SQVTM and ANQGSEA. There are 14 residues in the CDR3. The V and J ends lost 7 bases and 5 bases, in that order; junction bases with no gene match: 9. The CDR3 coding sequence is TGCAGCGCCAACCCGGGACAGGGGAAAGATACGCAGTATTTT. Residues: CSANPGQGKDTQYF.

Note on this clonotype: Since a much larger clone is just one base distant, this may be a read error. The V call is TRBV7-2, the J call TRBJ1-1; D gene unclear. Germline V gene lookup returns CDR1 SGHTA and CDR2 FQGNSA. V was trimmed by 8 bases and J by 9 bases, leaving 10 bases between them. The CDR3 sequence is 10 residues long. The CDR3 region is CASPYFKAFF. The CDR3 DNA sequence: TGTGCCAGCCCCTATTTTAAAGCTTTCTTT.

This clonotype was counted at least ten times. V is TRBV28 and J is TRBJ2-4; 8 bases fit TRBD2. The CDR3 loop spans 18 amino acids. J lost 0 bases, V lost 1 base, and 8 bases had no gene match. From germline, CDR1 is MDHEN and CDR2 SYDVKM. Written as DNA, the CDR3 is TGTGCCAGCAGTTTATCTTCTAGCGGGCAGTTAGCCAAAAACATTCAGTACTTC. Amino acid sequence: CASSLSSSGQLAKNIQYF.

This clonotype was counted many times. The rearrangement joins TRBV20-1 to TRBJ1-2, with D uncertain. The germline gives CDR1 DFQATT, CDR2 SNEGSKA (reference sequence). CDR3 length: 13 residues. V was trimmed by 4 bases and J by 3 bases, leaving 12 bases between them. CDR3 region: CSAKAGPHYGYTF. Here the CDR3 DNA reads TGCAGTGCTAAGGCCGGGCCCCACTATGGCTACACCTTC.

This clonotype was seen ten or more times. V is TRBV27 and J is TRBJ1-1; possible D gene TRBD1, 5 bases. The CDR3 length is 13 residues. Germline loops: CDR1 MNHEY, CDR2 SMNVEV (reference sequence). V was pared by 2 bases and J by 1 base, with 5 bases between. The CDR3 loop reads CASSLQGNTEAFF. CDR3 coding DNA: TGTGCCAGCAGTTTACAGGGGAACACTGAAGCTTTCTTT.

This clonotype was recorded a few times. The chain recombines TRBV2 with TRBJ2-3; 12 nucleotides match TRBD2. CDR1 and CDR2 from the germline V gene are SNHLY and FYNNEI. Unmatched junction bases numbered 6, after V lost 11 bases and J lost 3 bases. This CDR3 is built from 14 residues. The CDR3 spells CAEPGTSGTDTQYF. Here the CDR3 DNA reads TGTGCCGAGCCCGGGACTAGCGGGACAGATACGCAGTATTTT.

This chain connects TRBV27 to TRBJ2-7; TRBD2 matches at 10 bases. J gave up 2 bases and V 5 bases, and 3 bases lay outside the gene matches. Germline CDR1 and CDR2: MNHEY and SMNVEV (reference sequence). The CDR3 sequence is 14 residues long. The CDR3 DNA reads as TGTGCCAGCAGTCGGCTAGCGGGGGCCTACGAGCAGTACTTC. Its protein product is CASSRLAGAYEQYF.

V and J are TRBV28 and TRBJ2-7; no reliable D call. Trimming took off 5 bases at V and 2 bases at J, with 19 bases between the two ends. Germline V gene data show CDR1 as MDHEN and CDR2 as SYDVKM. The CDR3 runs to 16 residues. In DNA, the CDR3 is TGTGCCAGCAGTCTACGAGACTCACCATCCGCCTACGAGCAGTACTTC. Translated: CASSLRDSPSAYEQYF.

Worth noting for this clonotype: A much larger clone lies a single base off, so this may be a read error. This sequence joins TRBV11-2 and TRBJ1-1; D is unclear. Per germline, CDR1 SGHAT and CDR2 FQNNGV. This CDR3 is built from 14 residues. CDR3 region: CASSSRSRDTETFF. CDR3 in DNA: TGTGCCAGCAGCTCCCGATCGAGAGACACTGAAACTTTCTTT. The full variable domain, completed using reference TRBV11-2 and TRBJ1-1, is EAGVAQSPRYKIIEKRQSVAFWCNPISGHATLYWYQQILGQGPKLLIQFQNNGVVDDSQLPKDRFSAERLKGVDSTLKIQPAKLEDSAVYLCASSSRSRDTETFFGQGTRLTVV.

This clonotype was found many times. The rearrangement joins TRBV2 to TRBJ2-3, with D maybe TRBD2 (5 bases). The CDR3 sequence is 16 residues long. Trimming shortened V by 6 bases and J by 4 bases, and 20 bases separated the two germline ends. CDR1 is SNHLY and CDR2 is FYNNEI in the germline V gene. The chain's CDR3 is CASSQDEGSGSDTQYF. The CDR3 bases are TGTGCCAGCAGCCAGGACGAAGGGAGTGGATCAGATACGCAGTATTTT. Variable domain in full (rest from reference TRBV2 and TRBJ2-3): EPEVTQTPSHQVTQMGQEVILRCVPISNHLYFYWYRQILGQKVEFLVSFYNNEISEKSEIFDDQFSVERPDGSNFTLKIRSTKLEDSAMYFCASSQDEGSGSDTQYFGPGTRLTVL.

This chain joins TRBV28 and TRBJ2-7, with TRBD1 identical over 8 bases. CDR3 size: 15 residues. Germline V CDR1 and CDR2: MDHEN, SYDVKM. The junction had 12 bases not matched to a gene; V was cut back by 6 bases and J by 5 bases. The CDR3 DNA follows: TGTGCCAGCAGCCCAATCGGACAGGGAAAGCACGAGCAGTACTTC. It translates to CASSPIGQGKHEQYF.

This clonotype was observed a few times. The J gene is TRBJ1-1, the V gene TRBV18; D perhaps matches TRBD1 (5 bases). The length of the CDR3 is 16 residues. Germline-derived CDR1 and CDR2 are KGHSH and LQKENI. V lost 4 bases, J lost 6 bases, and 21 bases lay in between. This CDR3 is CASSLFGAGRVAEAFF. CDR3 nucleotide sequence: TGTGCCAGCTCACTCTTTGGGGCAGGCCGAGTTGCTGAAGCTTTCTTT.

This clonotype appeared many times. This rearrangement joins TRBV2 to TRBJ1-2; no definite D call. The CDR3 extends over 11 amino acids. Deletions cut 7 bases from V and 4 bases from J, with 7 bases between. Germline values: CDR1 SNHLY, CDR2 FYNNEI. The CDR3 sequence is CASTGFYGYTF. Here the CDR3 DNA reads TGTGCCAGCACAGGATTCTATGGCTACACCTTC.

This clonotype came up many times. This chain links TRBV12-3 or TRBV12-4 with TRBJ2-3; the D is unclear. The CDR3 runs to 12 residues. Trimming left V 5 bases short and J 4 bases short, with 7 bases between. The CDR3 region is CASSPTADTQYF. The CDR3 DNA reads TGTGCCAGCAGTCCGACTGCAGATACGCAGTATTTT.

The CDR3 region is CSVPDKYGYTF. CDR3 DNA: TGCAGCGTCCCTGACAAGTATGGCTACACCTTC. The J gene is TRBJ1-2, the V gene TRBV29-1; D uncertain. Trimming stripped 6 bases from V and 5 bases from J, with 10 bases between. The CDR3 has 11 amino acids. Germline values: CDR1 SQVTM, CDR2 ANQGSEA.

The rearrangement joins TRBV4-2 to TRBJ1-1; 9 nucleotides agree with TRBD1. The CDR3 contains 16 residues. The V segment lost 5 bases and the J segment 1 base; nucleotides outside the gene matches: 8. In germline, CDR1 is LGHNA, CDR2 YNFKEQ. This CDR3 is CASSSRTGATNTEAFF. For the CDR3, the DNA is TGTGCCAGCAGCTCCCGGACAGGGGCCACGAACACTGAAGCTTTCTTT.

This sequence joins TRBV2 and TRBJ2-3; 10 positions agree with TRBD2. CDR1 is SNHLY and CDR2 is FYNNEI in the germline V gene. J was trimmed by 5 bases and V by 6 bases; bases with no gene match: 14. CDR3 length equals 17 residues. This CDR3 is CASRPGAVASGRDTQYF. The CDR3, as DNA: TGTGCCAGCAGACCGGGGGCGGTGGCTAGCGGGAGAGATACGCAGTATTTT.

CDR3 sequence (DNA): TGTGCCAGCAAGAGAGTGGACGGTGAGCAGTTCTTC. Its translation: CASKRVDGEQFF. The chain joins TRBV2 to TRBJ2-1; no clear D. Between the trimmed V and J ends, which lost 7 bases and 9 bases, there was a span of 13 bases. The length of the CDR3 is 12 residues. Germline V CDR1 and CDR2: SNHLY, FYNNEI.

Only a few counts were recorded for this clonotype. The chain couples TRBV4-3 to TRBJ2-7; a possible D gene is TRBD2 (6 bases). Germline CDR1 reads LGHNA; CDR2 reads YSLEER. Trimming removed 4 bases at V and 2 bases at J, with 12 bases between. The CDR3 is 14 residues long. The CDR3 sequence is CASSPGTQAYEQYF. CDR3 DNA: TGCGCCAGCAGCCCAGGGACTCAAGCCTACGAGCAGTACTTC.

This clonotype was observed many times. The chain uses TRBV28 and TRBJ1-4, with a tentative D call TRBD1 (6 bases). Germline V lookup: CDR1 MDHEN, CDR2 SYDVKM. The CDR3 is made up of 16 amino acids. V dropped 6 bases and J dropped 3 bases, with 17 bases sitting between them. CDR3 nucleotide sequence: TGTGCCAGCAGCGAACAGGGAGAATTGGCTAATGAAAAACTGTTTTTT. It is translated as CASSEQGELANEKLFF.

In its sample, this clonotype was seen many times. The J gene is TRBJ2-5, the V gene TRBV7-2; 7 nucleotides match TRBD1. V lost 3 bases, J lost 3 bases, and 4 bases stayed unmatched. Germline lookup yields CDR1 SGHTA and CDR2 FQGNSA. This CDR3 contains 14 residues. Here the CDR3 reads CASSFPDREETQYF. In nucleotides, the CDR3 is TGTGCCAGCAGCTTCCCCGACAGGGAAGAGACCCAGTACTTC. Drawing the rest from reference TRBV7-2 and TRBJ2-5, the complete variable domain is GAGVSQSPSNKVTEKGKDVELRCDPISGHTALYWYRQSLGQGLEFLIYFQGNSAPDKSGLPSDRFSAERTGGSVSTLTIQRTQQEDSAVYLCASSFPDREETQYFGPGTRLLVL.

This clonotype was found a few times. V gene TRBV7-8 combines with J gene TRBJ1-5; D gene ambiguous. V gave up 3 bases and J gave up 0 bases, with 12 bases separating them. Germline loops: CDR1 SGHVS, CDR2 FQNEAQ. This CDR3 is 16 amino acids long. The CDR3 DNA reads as TGTGCCAGCAGCTTGTCGACTTATTATAGCAATCAGCCCCAGCATTTT. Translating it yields CASSLSTYYSNQPQHF.

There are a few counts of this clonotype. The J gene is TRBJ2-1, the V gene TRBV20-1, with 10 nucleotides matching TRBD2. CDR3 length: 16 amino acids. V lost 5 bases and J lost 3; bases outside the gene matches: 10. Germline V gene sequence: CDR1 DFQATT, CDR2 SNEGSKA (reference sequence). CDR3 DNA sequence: TGCAGTGCTTCGAAAGCGGGAGGGCCGGACTACAATGAGCAGTTCTTC. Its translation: CSASKAGGPDYNEQFF.

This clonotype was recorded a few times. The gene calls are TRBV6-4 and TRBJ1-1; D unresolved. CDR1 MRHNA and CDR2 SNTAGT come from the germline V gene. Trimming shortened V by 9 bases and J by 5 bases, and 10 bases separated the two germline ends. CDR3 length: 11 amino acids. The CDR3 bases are TGTGCCAGTACAAGAGAGACTGAAGCTTTCTTT. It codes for CASTRETEAFF.